Below are 23 T cell receptor beta chains sequenced from a single sample in a study of early T cells in non-severe SARS-CoV-2 infection (dated by TCRdb to 2020 to 2022). Receptors were amplified or captured by 5' RACE. The sequencing machine was a NextSeq 500. TCRdb applied fastp at Q25 and MiXCR to the public reads, then kept only in-frame beta chains. Rows are combined by CDR3 protein, so each entry shows the most common genes and DNA. Counted in this sample were about 64,000 distinct CDR3 sequences; around 21% of them appeared once. The top ten constitute 16% of the sample. The material sequenced was whole blood, taken at baseline. The receptors were sampled from an adult who was a healthcare worker with PCR-confirmed SARS-CoV-2 infection or an uninfected control (not recorded which).

This clonotype appeared many times. The gene calls are TRBV5-1 and TRBJ2-7, with D maybe TRBD2 (7 bases). The germline gives CDR1 SGHRS, CDR2 YFSETQ. The V end was cut by 2 bases, the J end by 4 bases, with 13 bases between. The CDR3 has 14 amino acids. The DNA of the CDR3 is TGCGCCAGCAGCTTTGAGGGGGGGCTGTACGAGCAGTACTTC. It encodes CASSFEGGLYEQYF.

Concerning this clonotype: A read error may explain this, as a much larger clone is one base away. This sequence joins TRBV20-1 and TRBJ2-1; D is unresolved. Germline V gene lookup returns CDR1 DFQATT and CDR2 SNEGSKA (reference sequence). The CDR3 is 15 amino acids. Trimming stripped 5 bases from V and 4 bases from J, with 18 bases between. For the CDR3, the DNA is TGCAGTGCTGGGTCATCAGAGGACCCATACAATGAGCAGTTCTTC. Protein product: CSAGSSEDPYNEQFF.

The chain carries TRBV7-8 and TRBJ2-1, with D possibly being TRBD2 (5 bases). There are 12 residues in the CDR3. Per germline, CDR1 SGHVS and CDR2 FQNEAQ. The V gene lost 7 bases and the J gene lost 5 bases, with 9 bases spanning the gap. CDR3 protein: CASTILDNEQFF. The CDR3, as DNA: TGTGCCAGCACCATACTAGACAATGAGCAGTTCTTC.

The genes are TRBV5-1 and TRBJ2-3, with a possible D match to TRBD1 (5 bases). Germline V CDR1 and CDR2: SGHRS, YFSETQ. Trimming shortened V by 5 bases and J by 0 bases, and 10 bases separated the two germline ends. The length of the CDR3 is 14 residues. The CDR3 protein is CASRDSPSTDTQYF. The CDR3 coding sequence is TGCGCCAGCAGAGACAGTCCTAGCACAGATACGCAGTATTTT. The entire variable domain, with the rest obtained from reference TRBV5-1 and TRBJ2-3, is as follows: KAGVTQTPRYLIKTRGQQVTLSCSPISGHRSVSWYQQTPGQGLQFLFEYFSETQRNKGNFPGRFSGRQFSNSRSEMNVSTLELGDSALYLCASRDSPSTDTQYFGPGTRLTVL.

V gene TRBV18 combines with J gene TRBJ2-1; a possible D gene is TRBD2 (6 bases). CDR3 length: 15 residues. From germline, CDR1 is KGHSH and CDR2 LQKENI. Trimming removed 3 bases at V and 0 bases at J, with 9 bases between. The CDR3 nucleotides read TGTGCCAGCTCACCCCTGGGACTCTCCTACAATGAGCAGTTCTTC. This codes for CASSPLGLSYNEQFF.

The V and J genes are TRBV5-5 and TRBJ2-5; no clear D. Germline CDR1 is SGHKS and CDR2 is YYEKEE (reference sequence). The V end lost 4 bases, the J end lost 4 bases, and 11 bases lay between the germline ends. The CDR3 has 13 residues. CDR3 sequence reads: CASSLIAGETQYF. The CDR3 DNA follows: TGTGCCAGCAGCCTTATTGCTGGAGAGACCCAGTACTTC.

This rearrangement joins TRBV12-3 or TRBV12-4 to TRBJ2-7; tentative D call: TRBD2 (5 bases). The ends were cut back, 6 bases at V and 5 bases at J, with 20 bases in the middle. The CDR3 loop spans 15 amino acids. CDR3 amino acids: CASSSSLAGWHEQYF. The CDR3 nucleotides read TGTGCCAGCAGCTCCTCCCTGGCGGGCTGGCACGAGCAGTACTTC.

V and J are TRBV3-1 and TRBJ1-4, with D tentatively TRBD1 (5 bases). Trimming stripped 4 bases from V and 10 bases from J, with 13 bases between. The CDR3 runs 13 residues. Germline V CDR1 and CDR2: LGHDT, YNNKEL (reference sequence). CDR3 residues: CASSPLGGLKLFF. CDR3 in DNA: TGTGCCAGCAGCCCACTCGGGGGTCTAAAACTGTTTTTT.

The sample holds a few counts of this clonotype. The chain carries TRBV7-6 and TRBJ2-2; no definite D call. This CDR3 comprises 13 residues. Trimming took off 5 bases at V and 13 bases at J, with 17 bases between the two ends. Per germline, CDR1 SGHVS and CDR2 FNYEAQ. The CDR3 is CASSPRSQIGLFF. The CDR3 DNA follows: TGTGCCAGCAGCCCCCGGAGTCAAATTGGGCTGTTTTTT.

This sequence joins TRBV30 and TRBJ1-1, with D possibly TRBD1 on 5 matching bases. V shed 4 bases and J shed 4 bases, with 13 bases lying between them. Germline V gene lookup returns CDR1 GTSNPN and CDR2 SVGIG (reference sequence). This CDR3 contains 13 residues. The CDR3 nucleotides are TGTGCCTGGATGCGGGGCCCGAGCACTGAAGCTTTCTTT. This codes for CAWMRGPSTEAFF.

V and J are TRBV5-4 and TRBJ2-2, with a weak D call TRBD1 (5 bases). The V gene's germline CDR1 is SGHNT and CDR2 YYREEE (reference sequence). The CDR3 loop spans 17 amino acids. V shed 3 bases and J shed 5 bases, with 20 bases lying between them. The DNA for the CDR3 is TGTGCCAGCAGCTCAGCAGCCTCAGGGTCAGGGACCGGGGAGCTGTTTTTT. Translated, it gives CASSSAASGSGTGELFF. The complete variable domain, with remaining parts taken from reference TRBV5-4 and TRBJ2-2, reads ETGVTQSPTHLIKTRGQQVTLRCSSQSGHNTVSWYQQALGQGPQFIFQYYREEENGRGNFPPRFSGLQFPNYSSELNVNALELDDSALYLCASSSAASGSGTGELFFGEGSRLTVL.

In its sample, this clonotype was seen once. The J gene is TRBJ1-1, the V gene TRBV12-3 or TRBV12-4, with 9 bases that match TRBD1. Germline trimming cut 6 bases from V and 10 bases from J; bases unmatched to any gene: 15. The length of the CDR3 is 15 residues. The CDR3 loop is CASSRGDRALGGAFF. CDR3 in DNA: TGTGCCAGCAGCCGAGGGGACAGGGCATTAGGCGGAGCTTTCTTT.

This chain joins TRBV5-4 and TRBJ1-1, with D hard to call. This CDR3 spans 14 amino acids. Deletions cut 0 bases from V and 5 bases from J, with 11 bases between. Germline CDR1 and CDR2: SGHNT and YYREEE (reference sequence). The CDR3 protein is CASSLAGLQTEAFF. The CDR3 DNA reads TGTGCCAGCAGCTTGGCGGGGTTACAGACTGAAGCTTTCTTT. The full variable domain, completed using reference TRBV5-4 and TRBJ1-1, is ETGVTQSPTHLIKTRGQQVTLRCSSQSGHNTVSWYQQALGQGPQFIFQYYREEENGRGNFPPRFSGLQFPNYSSELNVNALELDDSALYLCASSLAGLQTEAFFGQGTRLTVV.

The chain has TRBV6-6 and TRBJ1-1, with TRBD1 as a possible D gene (5 bases). V was pared by 6 bases and J by 6 bases, with 17 bases between. This CDR3 contains 14 residues. The V gene's germline CDR1 is MNHNY and CDR2 SVGAGI (reference sequence). Written as DNA, the CDR3 is TGTGCCAGCAGGTCCAGGGCTTTAGGCGCTGAAGCTTTCTTT. Protein sequence: CASRSRALGAEAFF.

The rearrangement joins TRBV7-3 to TRBJ2-7, with 7 bases matching TRBD1. Per germline, CDR1 SGHTA and CDR2 FQGTGA. V shed 4 bases and J 2 bases; nucleotides not matched to a gene: 5. The CDR3 contains 14 residues. CDR3 residues: CASSSPGQPYEQYF. The CDR3 bases are TGTGCCAGCAGCTCCCCGGGACAGCCCTACGAGCAGTACTTC.

This clonotype occurred a few times. V gene TRBV6-6 combines with J gene TRBJ1-1; D call uncertain. The CDR3 is 15 amino acids. V shed 2 bases and J shed 0 bases, with 10 bases lying between them. In germline, CDR1 is MNHNY, CDR2 SVGAGI (reference sequence). In nucleotides, the CDR3 is TGTGCCAGCAGTTACGGGCCGGGGATGAACACTGAAGCTTTCTTT. Translating it yields CASSYGPGMNTEAFF.

The chain has TRBV6-6 and TRBJ2-3; 7 positions agree with TRBD1. CDR1 and CDR2 (germline): MNHNY, SVGAGI (reference sequence). Trimming at V came to 2 bases and at J to 10 bases, leaving 9 bases not matched to a gene. The CDR3 is 14 residues long. The DNA for the CDR3 is TGTGCCAGCAGTTACACCCCCGGGACAGTTGCGCAGTATTTT. Protein: CASSYTPGTVAQYF.

This clonotype was recorded many times. V is TRBV29-1 and J is TRBJ2-3; the match to TRBD2 covers 15 bases. The germline CDR1 and CDR2 sequences are SQVTM and ANQGSEA. The CDR3 length is 19 residues. The V segment lost 3 bases and the J segment 2 bases; nucleotides outside the gene matches: 12. CDR3 protein: CSVDYIGTSGGLNTDTQYF. The CDR3 DNA is TGCAGCGTTGACTACATCGGGACTAGCGGGGGGCTGAACACAGATACGCAGTATTTT.

This clonotype was detected a few times. The chain combines TRBV5-1 with TRBJ2-1, with 8 bases matching TRBD2. The CDR3 sequence is 18 residues long. J lost 0 bases, V lost 0 bases, and 8 bases had no gene match. CDR1 SGHRS and CDR2 YFSETQ come from the germline V gene. CDR3 sequence: CASSLESGGYSSYNEQFF. In DNA, the CDR3 is TGCGCCAGCAGCTTGGAAAGCGGGGGCTATAGCTCCTACAATGAGCAGTTCTTC.

Only one count was recorded for this clonotype. V usage is TRBV15 and J usage is TRBJ2-4; D is unresolved. There are 12 residues in the CDR3. Between the trimmed V and J ends, which lost 0 bases and 9 bases, there was a span of 6 bases. CDR1 is LNHNV, CDR2 YYDKDF, per germline (reference sequence). CDR3 DNA sequence: TGTGCCACCAGCAGAGAGAAGGGCATTCAGTACTTC. Translating it yields CATSREKGIQYF.

This clonotype was detected only a few times. The genes are TRBV7-6 and TRBJ2-1; perhaps TRBD2 as D (5 bases). Germline V CDR1 and CDR2: SGHVS, FNYEAQ. V shed 5 bases and J shed 13 bases, with 18 bases lying between them. The CDR3 contains 13 residues. Written as DNA, the CDR3 is TGTGCCAGCAGCCTGGGGTCGATGGAGGACCAGTTCTTC. Its protein product is CASSLGSMEDQFF.

The chain has TRBV5-1 and TRBJ2-7, with D possibly being TRBD1 (6 bases). The CDR3 is made up of 13 amino acids. Per germline, CDR1 SGHRS and CDR2 YFSETQ. Trimming removed 1 base at V and 4 bases at J, with 9 bases between. This CDR3 reads CASSLTTGYEQYF. In nucleotides, the CDR3 is TGCGCCAGCAGCTTGACCACAGGGTACGAGCAGTACTTC.

The chain combines TRBV12-3 or TRBV12-4 with TRBJ1-2, with D possibly being TRBD1 (5 bases). This CDR3 region has 13 residues. Trimming took 5 bases from V and 12 from J, leaving 19 bases between them. The CDR3 nucleotides read TGTGCCAGCAGTCAAACCCCCGGGACTCCTGACACCTTC. Its translation is CASSQTPGTPDTF.